These 25 T cell receptor beta chains were all obtained from the same sample, sequenced in a study of Graves' ophthalmopathy and Graves' hyperthyroidism. TCR beta CDR3 regions were amplified from RNA transcripts. HTBI-primed first-round RT-PCR preceded second-round multiplex PCR. Each CDR3 protein gets one entry after TCRdb re-called the multiplex PCR reads with MiXCR. The sample records roughly 300,000 distinct CDR3 sequences, roughly a sixth being singletons. Material: peripheral blood. These receptors were obtained from an adult man with Graves' ophthalmopathy.

The gene calls are TRBV6-2 or TRBV6-3 and TRBJ1-1, with D unclear. This CDR3 has 16 amino acids. Trimming pared 10 bases from V and 0 bases from J, leaving 21 bases between. Germline CDR1 is MNHEY and CDR2 is SVGEGT. In nucleotides, the CDR3 is TGTGCCACCTGCTTGATGACATGGATTATGAACACTGAAGCTTTCTTT. Its protein is CATCLMTWIMNTEAFF.

This clonotype was recorded at least ten times. The rearrangement joins TRBV7-9 to TRBJ2-7, with TRBD1 matching over 11 bases. CDR1 and CDR2 from the germline V gene are SEHNR and FQNEAQ (reference sequence). Trimming removed 4 bases from V and 5 bases from J; junction bases left unmatched: 7. The CDR3 has 15 amino acids. CDR3 sequence: CASSYGQGAYDEQYF. In DNA, the CDR3 is TGTGCCAGCAGCTACGGACAGGGGGCGTATGACGAGCAGTACTTC.

Ten or more counts support this clonotype. This rearrangement joins TRBV11-1 to TRBJ1-2; no clear D gene. In germline, CDR1 is SGHAT, CDR2 FQDESV (reference sequence). The CDR3 totals 12 residues. V lost 5 bases and J 0 bases, leaving 4 bases between the germline ends. This chain's CDR3 is CASSHTNYGYTF. CDR3 DNA sequence: TGTGCCAGCAGCCATACTAACTATGGCTACACCTTC. The full variable domain, completed using reference TRBV11-1 and TRBJ1-2, is EAEVAQSPRYKITEKSQAVAFWCDPISGHATLYWYRQILGQGPELLVQFQDESVVDDSQLPKDRFSAERLKGVDSTLKIQPAELGDSAMYLCASSHTNYGYTFGSGTRLTVV.

This clonotype was seen ten or more times. The rearrangement links TRBV20-1 to TRBJ1-1; 8 positions match TRBD1. The CDR3 runs to 16 residues. V was pared by 2 bases and J by 5 bases, with 13 bases of the junction left unmatched. CDR1 is DFQATT, CDR2 SNEGSKA, per germline (reference sequence). The CDR3 DNA follows: TGCAGTGCTAGATCAAACCAGGGGGCCCCGGGGACTGAAGCTTTCTTT. Translating gives CSARSNQGAPGTEAFF.

This clonotype turned up a few times. The rearrangement links TRBV5-1 to TRBJ2-5; weak D call: TRBD1 (6 bases). CDR3 length: 15 residues. Germline CDR1 is SGHRS and CDR2 is YFSETQ. Between the trimmed V and J ends, which lost 3 bases and 0 bases, there was a span of 12 bases. CDR3 residues: CASSSGTPNQETQYF. The CDR3 DNA sequence: TGCGCCAGCAGCTCCGGGACACCCAACCAAGAGACCCAGTACTTC.

This clonotype has only one observation. The chain recombines TRBV12-3 or TRBV12-4 with TRBJ1-1, with 10 bases aligning to TRBD1. V lost 6 bases, J lost 1 base, and 8 bases stayed unmatched. The CDR3 covers 16 residues. The CDR3 is CASRSGTGARNTEAFF. CDR3 DNA sequence: TGTGCCAGCAGATCCGGGACAGGGGCAAGGAACACTGAAGCTTTCTTT.

The genes are TRBV24-1 and TRBJ2-5, with 7 bases fitting TRBD1. Germline CDR1 is KGHDR and CDR2 is SFDVKD. V was clipped by 2 bases and J by 8 bases; unmatched bases: 10. The CDR3 runs to 15 residues. The CDR3 loop is CATSDSDRAPSTQYF. For the CDR3, the DNA is TGTGCCACCAGTGATTCCGACAGGGCCCCATCAACCCAGTACTTC.

This clonotype was recorded many times. The CDR3, as DNA: TGTGCCAGCACTAATCCGGCTCAAGGGAAGTACGAGCAGTACTTC. It encodes CASTNPAQGKYEQYF. The chain links TRBV6-5 to TRBJ2-7, with D unresolved. Germline CDR1 and CDR2: MNHEY and SVGAGI. Deletions cut 7 bases from V and 4 bases from J, with 20 bases between. The length of the CDR3 is 15 residues.

This clonotype occurred many times. The chain joins TRBV7-9 to TRBJ2-7; 8 bases match TRBD2. V shed 5 bases and J 6 bases; nucleotides not matched to a gene: 6. This CDR3 has 13 residues. CDR1 and CDR2 from the germline V gene are SEHNR and FQNEAQ (reference sequence). CDR3 sequence reads: CASSPGTRSEQYF. The CDR3 region has the DNA TGTGCCAGCAGCCCCGGGACTAGGTCCGAGCAGTACTTC.

This chain connects TRBV27 to TRBJ1-1; 7 positions agree with TRBD1. The junction had 5 bases not matched to a gene; V was cut back by 0 bases and J by 1 base. CDR1 and CDR2 (germline): MNHEY, SMNVEV (reference sequence). The CDR3 has 16 residues. CDR3 in amino acids: CASSLSRRQGNTEAFF. In DNA form, the CDR3 reads TGTGCCAGCAGTTTATCGCGGAGACAGGGGAACACTGAAGCTTTCTTT.

This clonotype was seen a handful of times. With a much larger clone just one base away, this may be a read error. This sequence joins TRBV5-6 and TRBJ1-1, with D perhaps matching TRBD1 (5 bases). The CDR3 runs 15 residues. CDR1 and CDR2 (germline): SGHDT, YYEEEE. CDR3 sequence (DNA): TGTGACAGCAGCTCGGGGGGGGTAATGAACACTGAAGCTTTCTTT. This translates into CDSSSGGVMNTEAFF.

This clonotype was found many times. The rearrangement links TRBV28 to TRBJ1-2; D might be TRBD1 (5 bases). Germline lookup yields CDR1 MDHEN and CDR2 SYDVKM. The CDR3 has 12 residues. The ends were cut back, 4 bases at V and 9 bases at J, with 12 bases in the middle. The CDR3 spells CASSSQGVSYTF. In nucleotides, the CDR3 is TGTGCCAGCAGTTCGCAGGGTGTAAGCTACACCTTC.

This clonotype appeared many times. With a much larger clone just one base away, this may be a read error. V usage is TRBV27 and J usage is TRBJ1-5; 8 bases align to TRBD1. The J segment lost 0 bases and the V segment lost 5 bases, leaving 3 bases of the junction unmatched. CDR3 length: 15 residues. Germline V gene data show CDR1 as MNHEY and CDR2 as SMNVEV (reference sequence). The CDR3 nucleotides read TGTGCCAGCAGTACAGGGGGAAATAGCAATCAGCCCCAGCATTTT. It codes for CASSTGGNSNQPQHF.

This clonotype was counted many times. In DNA form, the CDR3 reads TGTGCCAGCAGCGAGGACGGGGAAATCTCTGGAAACACCATATATTTT. Translating gives CASSEDGEISGNTIYF. The chain has TRBV7-9 and TRBJ1-3; D is unclear. CDR3 length: 16 amino acids. Germline V gene lookup returns CDR1 SEHNR and CDR2 FQNEAQ (reference sequence). The V gene lost 5 bases and the J gene lost 0 bases, with 14 bases spanning the gap.

At least ten counts were recorded for this clonotype. This rearrangement joins TRBV6-1 to TRBJ1-2; 7 bases agree with TRBD1. Unmatched junction bases numbered 10, after V lost 5 bases and J lost 7 bases. Germline CDR1 and CDR2: MNHNS and SASEGT. The CDR3 is 14 residues long. The DNA of the CDR3 is TGTGCCAGCAGTAGAAGGACAGGTTCAGGTGGCTACACCTTC. Its protein is CASSRRTGSGGYTF.

The table lists this clonotype with many counts. The chain couples TRBV19 to TRBJ1-6, with 8 bases fitting TRBD1. This CDR3 is built from 14 residues. Germline V gene sequence: CDR1 LNHDA, CDR2 SQIVND (reference sequence). V lost 6 bases to trimming and J lost 10 bases; unmatched junction nucleotides: 8. DNA of the CDR3: TGTGCCAGTAGCCTCCAGGGGGCGAGATCACCCCTCCACTTT. Its translation: CASSLQGARSPLHF.

There are many counts of this clonotype. The J gene is TRBJ2-7, the V gene TRBV7-2; 9 bases agree with TRBD1. The V segment lost 0 bases and the J segment 3 bases; nucleotides outside the gene matches: 3. The CDR3 totals 15 residues. Germline assignment: CDR1 SGHTA and CDR2 FQGNSA. The CDR3 protein is CASSLATGGDYEQYF. The CDR3 region has the DNA TGTGCCAGCAGCTTAGCAACAGGGGGCGACTACGAGCAGTACTTC.

This clonotype was picked up many times. The CDR3: CSARAKDFRVIYEQYF. CDR3 sequence (DNA): TGCAGTGCTAGAGCCAAAGATTTCCGAGTCATCTACGAGCAGTACTTC. J is TRBJ2-7 and V is TRBV20-1; D ambiguous. Trimming stripped 1 base from V and 3 bases from J, with 19 bases between. There are 16 residues in the CDR3. Germline V gene data show CDR1 as DFQATT and CDR2 as SNEGSKA (reference sequence).

This chain links TRBV3-1 with TRBJ2-2, with D tentatively TRBD2 (5 bases). V lost 4 bases and J lost 7, with 19 bases in between. The CDR3 is made up of 16 amino acids. Germline CDR1 LGHDT, CDR2 YNNKEL (reference sequence). The CDR3 DNA is TGTGCCAGCAGCCTCCGCCTAGGGAGTAAGAACGGGGAGCTGTTTTTT. This gives the protein CASSLRLGSKNGELFF.

V is TRBV30 and J is TRBJ2-7; D may match TRBD1 or TRBD2 (5 bases each). Trimming cost V 3 bases and J 0 bases, with 15 bases left between them. The germline CDR1 and CDR2 sequences are GTSNPN and SVGIG (reference sequence). This CDR3 comprises 15 residues. In DNA, the CDR3 is TGTGCCTGGAGCGGGGCCAGGGTTTCCTCCTACGAGCAGTACTTC. Translation: CAWSGARVSSYEQYF.

There are many counts of this clonotype. The genes are TRBV7-6 and TRBJ2-7, with TRBD2 matching over 10 bases. CDR1 and CDR2 from the germline V gene are SGHVS and FNYEAQ. Trimming removed 5 bases from V and 4 bases from J; junction bases left unmatched: 11. The CDR3 spans 16 residues. DNA for the CDR3: TGTGCCAGCAGCCCTAGGCCGGGACTAGCGTCGTACGAGCAGTACTTC. Its translation: CASSPRPGLASYEQYF.

The CDR3 DNA reads as TGTGCCAGCAGTCAAAAGTCTCAATACAGGGCTTTAGGATCACCCCTCCACTTT. Encoded protein: CASSQKSQYRALGSPLHF. The rearrangement joins TRBV27 to TRBJ1-6; a possible D gene is TRBD1 (6 bases). This CDR3 spans 18 amino acids. The ends were cut back, 5 bases at V and 10 bases at J, with 27 bases in the middle. Per the germline V gene, CDR1 is MNHEY and CDR2 is SMNVEV (reference sequence).

This clonotype has ten or more counts. The chain recombines TRBV27 with TRBJ2-2, with 8 bases aligning to TRBD2. Germline V gene lookup returns CDR1 MNHEY and CDR2 SMNVEV (reference sequence). The CDR3 has 15 amino acids. The junction had 6 bases not matched to a gene; V was cut back by 2 bases and J by 7 bases. The DNA for the CDR3 is TGTGCCAGCAGTTTAAGAACTAGCGGTGGCGGGGAGCTGTTTTTT. Residues: CASSLRTSGGGELFF.

This clonotype was picked up many times. The chain uses TRBV29-1 and TRBJ2-7; tentatively, D is TRBD1 (6 bases). There are 14 residues in the CDR3. Trimming cost V 6 bases and J 4 bases, with 19 bases left between them. CDR1 is SQVTM, CDR2 ANQGSEA, per germline. CDR3 nucleotide sequence: TGCAGCGTCCTAGGACAATCAGGGGATTACGAGCAGTACTTC. The encoded protein is CSVLGQSGDYEQYF.

There are many counts of this clonotype. V gene TRBV2 combines with J gene TRBJ2-7; no clear D. The V end lost 6 bases, the J end lost 3 bases, and 9 bases lay between the germline ends. CDR1 is SNHLY and CDR2 is FYNNEI in the germline V gene. This CDR3 region has 12 residues. The CDR3, as DNA: TGTGCCAGCAGATACCGAATCTACGAGCAGTACTTC. Its translation is CASRYRIYEQYF.